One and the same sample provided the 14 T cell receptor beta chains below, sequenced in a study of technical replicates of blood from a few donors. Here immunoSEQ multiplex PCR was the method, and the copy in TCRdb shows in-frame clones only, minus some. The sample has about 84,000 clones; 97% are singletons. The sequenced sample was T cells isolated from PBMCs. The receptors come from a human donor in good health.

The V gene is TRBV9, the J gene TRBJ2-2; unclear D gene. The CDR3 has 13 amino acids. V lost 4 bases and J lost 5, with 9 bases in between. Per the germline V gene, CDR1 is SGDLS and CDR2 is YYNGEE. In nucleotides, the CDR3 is TGTGCCAGCAGCCCTACCGGTACCGGGGAGCTGTTTTTT. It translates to CASSPTGTGELFF.

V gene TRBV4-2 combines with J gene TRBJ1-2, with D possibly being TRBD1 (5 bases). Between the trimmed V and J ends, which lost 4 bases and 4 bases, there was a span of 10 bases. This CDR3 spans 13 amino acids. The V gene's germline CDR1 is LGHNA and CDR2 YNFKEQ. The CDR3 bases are TGTGCCAGCAGCCTTGGAGGGGTCTATGGCTACACCTTC. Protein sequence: CASSLGGVYGYTF.

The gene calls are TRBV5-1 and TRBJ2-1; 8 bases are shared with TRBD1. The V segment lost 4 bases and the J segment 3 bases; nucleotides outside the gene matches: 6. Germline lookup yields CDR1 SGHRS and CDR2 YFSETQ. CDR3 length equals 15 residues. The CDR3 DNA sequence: TGCGCCAGCAGCCAGGACACAGGGGGCTACAATGAGCAGTTCTTC. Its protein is CASSQDTGGYNEQFF.

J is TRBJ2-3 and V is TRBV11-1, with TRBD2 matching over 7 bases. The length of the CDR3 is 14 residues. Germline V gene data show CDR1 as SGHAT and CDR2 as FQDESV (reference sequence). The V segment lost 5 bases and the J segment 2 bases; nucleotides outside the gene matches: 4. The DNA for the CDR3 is TGTGCCAGCAGCATAGGGACTAACACAGATACGCAGTATTTT. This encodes CASSIGTNTDTQYF.

The DNA for the CDR3 is TGCGCCAGCAGCCAAGCGGCCGGGGTTTTCTACGAGCAGTACTTC. It is translated as CASSQAAGVFYEQYF. The chain joins TRBV4-1 to TRBJ2-7; TRBD2 is a possible D gene (5 bases). CDR3 size: 15 residues. The germline V and J ends were trimmed by 1 base and 3 bases, with 13 bases remaining between them. Germline CDR1 and CDR2: MGHRA and YSYEKL.

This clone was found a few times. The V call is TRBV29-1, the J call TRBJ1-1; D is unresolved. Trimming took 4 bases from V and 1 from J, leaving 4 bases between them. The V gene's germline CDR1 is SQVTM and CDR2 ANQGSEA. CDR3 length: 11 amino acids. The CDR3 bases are TGCAGCGTTGGGAGGAACACTGAAGCTTTCTTT. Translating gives CSVGRNTEAFF.

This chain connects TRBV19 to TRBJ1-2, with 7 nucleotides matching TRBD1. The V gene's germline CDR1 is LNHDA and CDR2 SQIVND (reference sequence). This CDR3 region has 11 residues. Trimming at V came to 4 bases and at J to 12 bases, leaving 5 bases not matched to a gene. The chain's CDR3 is CASSTRQGHTF. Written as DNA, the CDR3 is TGTGCCAGTAGTACCAGACAGGGCCACACCTTC.

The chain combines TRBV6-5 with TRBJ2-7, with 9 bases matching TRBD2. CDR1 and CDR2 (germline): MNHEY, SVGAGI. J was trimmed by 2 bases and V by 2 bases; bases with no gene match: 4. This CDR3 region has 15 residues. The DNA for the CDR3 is TGTGCCAGCAGTTACGGGGCGGGGGGGACCTACGAGCAGTACTTC. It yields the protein CASSYGAGGTYEQYF.

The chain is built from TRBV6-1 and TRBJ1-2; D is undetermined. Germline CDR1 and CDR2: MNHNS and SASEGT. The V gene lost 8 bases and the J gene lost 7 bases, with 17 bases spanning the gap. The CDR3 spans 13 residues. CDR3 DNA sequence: TGTGCCAGCCAAAAGACTTTGGCGTCTGGCTACACCTTC. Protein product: CASQKTLASGYTF.

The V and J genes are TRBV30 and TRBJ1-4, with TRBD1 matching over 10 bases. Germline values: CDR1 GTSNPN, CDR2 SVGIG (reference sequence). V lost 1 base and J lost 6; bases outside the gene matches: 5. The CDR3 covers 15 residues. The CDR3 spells CAWSGKTGGYEKLFF. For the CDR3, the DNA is TGTGCCTGGAGTGGAAAGACAGGGGGCTATGAAAAACTGTTTTTT.

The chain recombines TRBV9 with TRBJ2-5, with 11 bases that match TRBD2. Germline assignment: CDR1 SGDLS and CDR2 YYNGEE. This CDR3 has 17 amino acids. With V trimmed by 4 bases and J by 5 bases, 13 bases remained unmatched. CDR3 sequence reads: CASSPFILAGGSETQYF. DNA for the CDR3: TGTGCCAGCAGCCCCTTCATTTTAGCGGGGGGGTCTGAGACCCAGTACTTC.

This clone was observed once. The DNA for the CDR3 is TGTGCCAGCAGTTACTCGGGACAGTTGAACACTGAAGCTTTCTTT. Encoded protein: CASSYSGQLNTEAFF. The V gene is TRBV6-5, the J gene TRBJ1-1; 7 bases are a match to TRBD1. The CDR3 sequence is 15 residues long. The V gene end was trimmed by 0 bases and the J gene end by 0 bases; junction bases not matched to a gene: 1. Germline V gene lookup returns CDR1 MNHEY and CDR2 SVGAGI.

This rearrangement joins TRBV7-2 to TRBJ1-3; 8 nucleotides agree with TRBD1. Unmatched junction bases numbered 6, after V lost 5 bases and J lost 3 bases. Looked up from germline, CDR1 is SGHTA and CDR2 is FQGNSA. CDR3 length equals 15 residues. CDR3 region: CASSPYRGVGNTIYF. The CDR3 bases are TGTGCCAGCAGCCCCTACAGGGGGGTTGGAAACACCATATATTTT.

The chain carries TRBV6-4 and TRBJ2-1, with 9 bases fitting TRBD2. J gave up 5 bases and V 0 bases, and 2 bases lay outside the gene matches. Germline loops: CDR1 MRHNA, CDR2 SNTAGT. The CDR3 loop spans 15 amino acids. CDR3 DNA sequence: TGTGCCAGCAGTGACTCAGCGGGGGGCAACAATGAGCAGTTCTTC. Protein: CASSDSAGGNNEQFF.